The next 32 T cell receptor beta chains were all read from a single sample in a study. MiXCR, applied by TCRdb to the 5' RACE reads, yields one record per CDR3 protein. The repertoire holds roughly 57,000 distinct CDR3 sequences, around 21% seen once, with roughly 3.2% in the top ten. Treg sorting used a CD4+CD25+CD127-/low gate. Material: tumor-infiltrating Tregs sorted from the breast tumor. The receptors stem from a female donor with breast cancer.

This clonotype was counted only a few times. The rearrangement uses TRBV7-2 and TRBJ2-7; possible D gene TRBD1, 6 bases. Deletions cut 4 bases from V and 5 bases from J, with 15 bases between. Germline CDR1 SGHTA, CDR2 FQGNSA. CDR3 size: 14 residues. CDR3: CASSSGQMVNEQYF. In DNA form, the CDR3 reads TGTGCCAGCAGCTCTGGACAGATGGTCAACGAGCAGTACTTC.

CDR3 residues: CASSADSYNSPLHF. DNA for the CDR3: TGTGCCAGCAGTGCGGATAGCTATAATTCACCCCTCCACTTT. V and J are TRBV12-3 or TRBV12-4 and TRBJ1-6; D not certain. Trimming left V 5 bases short and J 3 bases short, with 8 bases between. The CDR3 loop spans 14 amino acids.

This clonotype has a count of ten or more. The genes are TRBV5-6 and TRBJ2-7; D is unclear. This CDR3 region has 15 residues. The germline gives CDR1 SGHDT, CDR2 YYEEEE. V gave up 1 base and J gave up 0 bases, with 11 bases separating them. This CDR3 is CASSLWHYLSYEQYF. CDR3 bases: TGTGCCAGCAGCTTGTGGCACTACCTCTCCTACGAGCAGTACTTC.

CDR3: CASRRTTGVQETQYF. CDR3 coding DNA: TGCGCCAGCAGGCGCACCACAGGGGTCCAAGAGACCCAGTACTTC. This chain joins TRBV5-1 and TRBJ2-5; the match to TRBD1 covers 7 bases. This CDR3 is built from 15 residues. V dropped 5 bases and J dropped 1; count of bases not matched to a gene: 8. The germline gives CDR1 SGHRS, CDR2 YFSETQ.

The sample holds many counts of this clonotype. A read error may account for a junction end that differs from germline. This chain links TRBV7-7 with TRBJ1-1; no firm D call. The CDR3 is made up of 15 amino acids. Germline lookup yields CDR1 SSHAT and CDR2 FNYEAQ (reference sequence). CDR3: CASSPETWVNSEAFF. As DNA, the CDR3 is TGTGCTAGCAGCCCCGAGACGTGGGTGAACTCTGAAGCTTTCTTT.

This clonotype has only a few counts. The chain joins TRBV5-1 to TRBJ2-2; TRBD2 matches at 11 bases. The CDR3 consists of 16 residues. Germline V gene lookup returns CDR1 SGHRS and CDR2 YFSETQ. Losses at the gene ends were 4 bases for V and 7 bases for J; bases not matched to a gene: 9. CDR3: CASSHTGTSGYGELFF. CDR3 in DNA: TGCGCCAGCAGCCATACCGGGACTAGCGGTTACGGGGAGCTGTTTTTT.

This clonotype was found many times. V and J are TRBV6-6 and TRBJ1-5, with D unclear. Germline V gene data show CDR1 as MNHNY and CDR2 as SVGAGI (reference sequence). V lost 2 bases, J lost 11 bases, and 7 bases lay in between. This CDR3 is 11 amino acids long. CDR3 in amino acids: CASSYEEAQHF. The CDR3 region has the DNA TGTGCCAGCAGTTACGAGGAAGCCCAGCATTTT.

This clonotype was seen once. This sequence may be a read error, since a much larger clone differs from it by one base. This chain connects TRBV7-7 to TRBJ2-1; D possibly corresponds to TRBD1 (5 bases). The CDR3 contains 15 residues. With 5 bases removed from V and 0 bases from J, the gap between germline ends came to 11 bases. Germline lookup yields CDR1 SSHAT and CDR2 FNYEAQ (reference sequence). The CDR3 is CASSLRQSSYNEQFF. The CDR3 nucleotides read TGTGCCAGCAGCCTTCGACAGAGCTCCTACAATGAGCAGTTCTTC.

This clonotype was seen ten or more times. V usage is TRBV9 and J usage is TRBJ1-4, with 7 bases matching TRBD1. The CDR3 is 17 residues long. Per germline, CDR1 SGDLS and CDR2 YYNGEE. V dropped 3 bases and J dropped 0; count of bases not matched to a gene: 8. CDR3 nucleotide sequence: TGTGCCAGCAGCGGAGAGGGGGCCAGCGCAACTAATGAAAAACTGTTTTTT. Protein: CASSGEGASATNEKLFF.

This chain connects TRBV7-8 to TRBJ1-5, with TRBD1 matching 8 bases. The V and J ends lost 4 bases and 6 bases, in that order; junction bases with no gene match: 8. Germline assignment: CDR1 SGHVS and CDR2 FQNEAQ. CDR3 length: 15 residues. The CDR3 nucleotides read TGTGCCAGCAGCTCCGACAGGGGTCCTACTCAGCCCCAGCATTTT. Protein product: CASSSDRGPTQPQHF.

This clonotype occurred a few times. The chain is built from TRBV6-2 or TRBV6-3 and TRBJ2-7, with D hard to call. Deletions cut 4 bases from V and 0 bases from J, with 10 bases between. The CDR3 extends over 14 amino acids. CDR1 MNHEY and CDR2 SVGEGT come from the germline V gene. The chain's CDR3 is CASSSQRSSYEQYF. The CDR3 DNA sequence: TGTGCCAGCAGTTCGCAACGGAGCTCCTACGAGCAGTACTTC.

This clonotype was detected many times. The genes are TRBV10-3 and TRBJ2-1, with 10 bases lining up with TRBD2. The trim removed 4 bases at V and 1 base at J, leaving 4 bases unmatched. This CDR3 spans 16 amino acids. CDR1 is ENHRY, CDR2 SYGVKD, per germline. The CDR3 bases are TGTGCCATCAGTGGACGGACTAGCGGTTCCTACAATGAGCAGTTCTTC. Translation: CAISGRTSGSYNEQFF.

This clonotype was seen a handful of times. The chain employs TRBV5-1 and TRBJ2-7; 8 nucleotides agree with TRBD1. The germline gives CDR1 SGHRS, CDR2 YFSETQ. Trimming removed 4 bases from V and 0 bases from J; junction bases left unmatched: 6. This CDR3 region has 15 residues. The CDR3 spells CASSPLTGASYEQYF. As DNA, the CDR3 is TGCGCCAGCAGCCCTCTGACAGGGGCCTCCTACGAGCAGTACTTC.

This chain uses TRBV5-1 with TRBJ2-3, with 9 bases fitting TRBD2. Per the germline V gene, CDR1 is SGHRS and CDR2 is YFSETQ. This CDR3 has 15 residues. V trimming: 4 bases; J trimming: 6 bases; junction bases outside the gene matches: 9. The CDR3 DNA follows: TGCGCCAGCAGCCCGGGACTAGCCCCGAGGGATACGCAGTATTTT. Protein: CASSPGLAPRDTQYF.

This clonotype was counted many times. The chain combines TRBV5-6 with TRBJ1-6; D perhaps matches TRBD1 (6 bases). Germline CDR1 is SGHDT and CDR2 is YYEEEE. The CDR3 spans 13 residues. Trimming pared 4 bases from V and 7 bases from J, leaving 9 bases between. The CDR3 region is CASSGGQNSPLHF. The CDR3 DNA sequence: TGTGCCAGCAGCGGGGGGCAGAATTCACCCCTCCACTTT.

This clonotype was observed a few times. The gene calls are TRBV20-1 and TRBJ2-7; 8 bases line up with TRBD2. This CDR3 spans 14 amino acids. Germline V gene lookup returns CDR1 DFQATT and CDR2 SNEGSKA (reference sequence). V trimming: 0 bases; J trimming: 3 bases; junction bases outside the gene matches: 4. The CDR3 DNA is TGCAGTGCTAGAGACCCGGGACTAGGCTACGAGCAGTACTTC. Amino acid sequence: CSARDPGLGYEQYF.

This clonotype occurred many times. The V and J genes are TRBV20-1 and TRBJ1-6; possible D gene TRBD1, 5 bases. Germline values: CDR1 DFQATT, CDR2 SNEGSKA (reference sequence). The V and J ends lost 0 bases and 10 bases respectively, with 16 bases between them. CDR3 length equals 15 residues. This CDR3 reads CSAREWDPKGSPLHF. In nucleotides, the CDR3 is TGCAGTGCTAGAGAATGGGACCCCAAGGGATCACCCCTCCACTTT.

The table lists this clonotype with a few counts. The chain has TRBV12-3 or TRBV12-4 and TRBJ1-4; D is unclear. The CDR3 has 13 amino acids. Trimming took off 6 bases at V and 3 bases at J, with 8 bases between the two ends. This chain's CDR3 is CASRELANEKLFF. CDR3 nucleotide sequence: TGTGCCAGCAGGGAGCTGGCTAATGAAAAACTGTTTTTT.

In its sample, this clonotype was seen a few times. The J gene is TRBJ2-3, the V gene TRBV30; D is uncertain. The CDR3 runs 12 residues. V lost 0 bases, J lost 4 bases, and 5 bases lay in between. Germline V CDR1 and CDR2: GTSNPN, SVGIG (reference sequence). CDR3 coding DNA: TGTGCCTGGAGTGTACCCCCAGATACGCAGTATTTT. It encodes CAWSVPPDTQYF.

The chain links TRBV19 to TRBJ2-6; D remains unclear. The CDR3 loop spans 13 amino acids. Germline V gene data show CDR1 as LNHDA and CDR2 as SQIVND (reference sequence). Deletions cut 6 bases from V and 0 bases from J, with 3 bases between. The CDR3 reads CASSDSGANVLTF. As DNA, the CDR3 is TGTGCCAGTAGCGACTCTGGGGCCAACGTCCTGACTTTC.

This chain uses TRBV9 with TRBJ1-1, with unresolved D. The CDR3 runs 16 residues. Between the trimmed V and J ends, which lost 3 bases and 1 base, there was a span of 16 bases. Germline-derived CDR1 and CDR2 are SGDLS and YYNGEE. The CDR3 DNA reads TGTGCCAGCAGCGGGGGTCCTGGAGAGGCGAACACTGAAGCTTTCTTT. Amino acid sequence: CASSGGPGEANTEAFF.

Remarks on this clonotype: Just one base apart from a much larger clone, this may be a read error. It is likely a read error, because the conserved phenylalanine at the end of the CDR3 is missing. Because the CDR3's place on the DNA is in doubt, the DNA is left out and the CDR3 is given as listed by TCRdb. The chain combines TRBV11-2 with TRBJ2-5; the D call in the table, TRBD2, was not verified against the DNA. The CDR3 contains 15 residues when both ends are counted. Per the germline V gene, CDR1 is SGHAT and CDR2 is FQNNGV. CDR3 region: CASSRSRTSGSRIEL.

This clonotype was counted many times. The rearrangement links TRBV7-9 to TRBJ1-2, with D perhaps matching TRBD1 (5 bases). Looked up from germline, CDR1 is SEHNR and CDR2 is FQNEAQ (reference sequence). The CDR3 consists of 15 residues. Trimming took off 1 base at V and 4 bases at J, with 13 bases between the two ends. CDR3 bases: TGTGCCAGCAGCTTAGACGGCAGGGCGGGCTATGGCTACACCTTC. It specifies CASSLDGRAGYGYTF.

This clonotype was seen at least ten times. V and J are TRBV6-5 and TRBJ2-1; 9 bases line up with TRBD2. Per the germline V gene, CDR1 is MNHEY and CDR2 is SVGAGI. Unmatched junction bases numbered 11, after V lost 1 base and J lost 7 bases. CDR3 size: 17 residues. The CDR3 DNA reads TGTGCCAGCAGTTACTTTACTAGCGGGTCATCGGTGAATGAGCAGTTCTTC. This translates into CASSYFTSGSSVNEQFF.

This clonotype was seen more than once but under ten times. The chain employs TRBV20-1 and TRBJ2-1, with D unresolved. The CDR3 has 13 amino acids. Trimming left V 1 base short and J 9 bases short, with 13 bases between. The V gene's germline CDR1 is DFQATT and CDR2 SNEGSKA (reference sequence). CDR3 loop: CSARGRLFGEQFF. The CDR3 bases are TGCAGTGCTAGAGGGAGACTTTTTGGTGAGCAGTTCTTC.

This clonotype was observed many times. The chain combines TRBV2 with TRBJ1-6; no reliable D call. The CDR3 length is 17 residues. Trimming pared 0 bases from V and 0 bases from J, leaving 9 bases between. Germline CDR1 SNHLY, CDR2 FYNNEI. In DNA form, the CDR3 reads TGTGCCAGCAGTGAAGCGCCCGGCCGCTCCTATAATTCACCCCTCCACTTT. Protein product: CASSEAPGRSYNSPLHF. The whole variable domain, filled in from reference TRBV2 and TRBJ1-6, reads EPEVTQTPSHQVTQMGQEVILRCVPISNHLYFYWYRQILGQKVEFLVSFYNNEISEKSEIFDDQFSVERPDGSNFTLKIRSTKLEDSAMYFCASSEAPGRSYNSPLHFGNGTRLTVT.

This clonotype has a handful of counts. The rearrangement joins TRBV6-2 or TRBV6-3 to TRBJ2-6; 9 bases are shared with TRBD1. The CDR3 runs 19 residues. V gave up 1 base and J gave up 0 bases; unmatched junction bases: 7. Germline V gene lookup returns CDR1 MNHEY and CDR2 SVGEGT. The CDR3 DNA follows: TGTGCCAGCAGTTACTTCAGACAGGGGGTTCACTCTGGGGCCAACGTCCTGACTTTC. The encoded protein is CASSYFRQGVHSGANVLTF.

The CDR3, as DNA: TGCGCCAGCAGCTTACCCATGCCAGGGGCCAACGTCCTGACTTTC. It is translated as CASSLPMPGANVLTF. The gene calls are TRBV5-1 and TRBJ2-6, with D unclear. V was clipped by 2 bases and J by 4 bases, with 10 bases between them. The germline V gene has CDR1 SGHRS and CDR2 YFSETQ. The CDR3 extends over 15 amino acids.

On this clonotype: It may be a read error: a sequence one base away is much more abundant. This chain joins TRBV7-2 and TRBJ1-1, with D perhaps matching TRBD1 (6 bases). This CDR3 is built from 15 residues. The V end lost 6 bases, the J end lost 1 base, and 15 bases lay between the germline ends. The germline V gene has CDR1 SGHTA and CDR2 FQGNSA. The DNA for the CDR3 is TGTGCCAGCAGTCCAAGACGAGGGGGGAACACTGAAGCTTTCTTT. This codes for CASSPRRGGNTEAFF.

The chain links TRBV5-1 to TRBJ2-3; D is perhaps TRBD2 (6 bases). The CDR3 totals 16 residues. Germline V gives CDR1 SGHRS, CDR2 YFSETQ. Trimming removed 2 bases from V and 2 bases from J, with 15 bases in between. The CDR3 protein is CASSFGLPSTTDTQYF. DNA for the CDR3: TGCGCCAGCAGCTTTGGACTACCTAGCACCACAGATACGCAGTATTTT.

J is TRBJ1-2 and V is TRBV7-2; TRBD1 is a possible D gene (6 bases). V lost 6 bases, J lost 3 bases, and 17 bases lay in between. This CDR3 is built from 15 residues. CDR1 SGHTA and CDR2 FQGNSA come from the germline V gene. In DNA, the CDR3 is TGTGCCAGCAGTTTAAGAAGGGGGGCGGACTATGGCTACACCTTC. It translates to CASSLRRGADYGYTF.

The CDR3 nucleotides are TGTGCCAGCAGCCAAGACAGGGGCCGGTCCGGGGAGCTGTTTTTT. Encoded protein: CASSQDRGRSGELFF. This chain connects TRBV3-1 to TRBJ2-2; a weak D match, TRBD1 (6 bases). This CDR3 has 15 amino acids. CDR1 is LGHDT, CDR2 YNNKEL, per germline (reference sequence). Trimming cost V 0 bases and J 6 bases, with 11 bases left between them. Complete variable domain (other parts from reference TRBV3-1 and TRBJ2-2): DTAVSQTPKYLVTQMGNDKSIKCEQNLGHDTMYWYKQDSKKFLKIMFSYNNKELIINETVPNRFSPKSPDKAHLNLHINSLELGDSAVYFCASSQDRGRSGELFFGEGSRLTVL.